The 22 T cell receptor beta chains below come from one sample, sequenced in a study of post-analysis software for immune sequencing data (dated by TCRdb to between 2015 and 2017). The study at large found these results: Significantly higher frequencies in patients than in controls were found for roughly 5 TRBV segments, including TRBV5-6, TRBV5-1 and TRBV20-1.

Libraries were made using PCR. The sequencer was an Illumina HiSeq 2500. To reduce PCR and sequencing biases, unique molecular identifiers were built into the TCR beta cDNA libraries. TCRdb reprocessed the public reads (quality trimming at Q25 with fastp, clone calling with MiXCR) and kept in-frame beta chains. Rows matching on CDR3 protein sequence are summarized as one entry with the most common DNA and genes. The sample table contains a few hundred thousand distinct CDR3 sequences; only one count was recorded for less than 40% of them. The ten largest clones represent under 5.5% of the sample. For these TCRs, the target antigens are not known. Sequenced: blood. These receptors all stem from a girl aged 5-17 years with multiple sclerosis.

The rearrangement links TRBV6-1 to TRBJ1-2; 9 bases agree with TRBD1. After removal of 9 bases from V and 0 bases from J, the junction contained 5 bases not matched to a gene. CDR3 size: 14 residues. The germline CDR1 and CDR2 sequences are MNHNS and SASEGT. CDR3 residues: CASWGTGPNYGYTF. In nucleotides, the CDR3 is TGTGCCAGTTGGGGGACAGGGCCTAACTATGGCTACACCTTC.

This clonotype has a count of ten or more. This rearrangement joins TRBV7-2 to TRBJ1-1, with no clear D. The CDR3 loop spans 14 amino acids. Germline V gene data show CDR1 as SGHTA and CDR2 as FQGNSA. V was cut by 0 bases and J by 4 bases, with 9 bases left in between. CDR3 residues: CASSLATRRTEAFF. CDR3 DNA: TGTGCCAGCAGCTTAGCGACCCGGCGCACTGAAGCTTTCTTT.

This clonotype was seen many times. The chain recombines TRBV10-3 with TRBJ1-2, with D possibly TRBD1 on 5 matching bases. CDR3 length equals 14 residues. Germline lookup yields CDR1 ENHRY and CDR2 SYGVKD. V lost 6 bases to trimming and J lost 3 bases, with 14 bases between them. Here the CDR3 DNA reads TGTGCCATCAGAGCCGGGACGGCTGACTATGGCTACACCTTC. This gives the protein CAIRAGTADYGYTF.

The V and J genes are TRBV29-1 and TRBJ2-7, with D possibly matching TRBD2 (5 bases). The V end lost 4 bases, the J end lost 3 bases, and 19 bases lay between the germline ends. CDR1 and CDR2 from the germline V gene are SQVTM and ANQGSEA. The length of the CDR3 is 15 residues. The CDR3 DNA is TGCAGCGTTGTTGCCTTCTCTACTAGTTACTACGAGCAGTACTTC. Protein product: CSVVAFSTSYYEQYF.

This clonotype was detected a few times. J is TRBJ2-2 and V is TRBV14, with a tentative D call TRBD2 (6 bases). Trimming left V 4 bases short and J 3 bases short, with 9 bases between. The CDR3 contains 14 residues. Germline V gene sequence: CDR1 SGHDN, CDR2 FVKESK. In DNA, the CDR3 is TGTGCCAGCAGCCTGGGGGGATACACCGGGGAGCTGTTTTTT. Protein product: CASSLGGYTGELFF.

This clonotype was recorded many times. The chain employs TRBV15 and TRBJ2-5; D is perhaps TRBD2 (6 bases). Germline assignment: CDR1 LNHNV and CDR2 YYDKDF (reference sequence). Deletions cut 5 bases from V and 1 base from J, with 8 bases between. This CDR3 is 13 amino acids long. The CDR3 sequence is CATSLGLQETQYF. The CDR3 DNA reads as TGTGCCACCAGCCTGGGACTCCAAGAGACCCAGTACTTC. Combining the CDR3 with reference TRBV15 and TRBJ2-5 gives the whole variable domain DAMVIQNPRYQVTQFGKPVTLSCSQTLNHNVMYWYQQKSSQAPKLLFHYYDKDFNNEADTPDNFQSRRPNTSFCFLDIRSPGLGDTAMYLCATSLGLQETQYFGPGTRLLVL.

Turning to this clonotype: It may be a read error: a sequence one base away is much more abundant. This sequence joins TRBV29-1 and TRBJ1-1; no firm D call. Germline loops: CDR1 SQVTM, CDR2 ANQGSEA. The V gene lost 5 bases and the J gene lost 0 bases, with 10 bases spanning the gap. There are 13 residues in the CDR3. The CDR3 DNA is TGCAGCGTTCTCGGGAAGATGAACACTGAAGCTTTCTTT. Protein product: CSVLGKMNTEAFF.

A word on this clonotype: This clone may be a read error of a much larger clone one base away. The J gene is TRBJ2-7, the V gene TRBV3-1; D not certain. The J call may be incorrect, as the DNA end agrees better with TRBJ2-5. This CDR3 has 17 residues. Germline V lookup: CDR1 LGHDT, CDR2 YNNKEL (reference sequence). The CDR3 loop reads CASSQDPVWSPRGTQYF. In nucleotides, the CDR3 is TGTGCCAGCAGCCAAGACCCCGTCTGGAGCCCCCGAGGGACCCAGTACTTC.

This clonotype was observed many times. V usage is TRBV20-1 and J usage is TRBJ2-5, with D possibly TRBD2 on 6 matching bases. Trimming shortened V by 1 base and J by 3 bases, and 15 bases separated the two germline ends. This CDR3 has 15 residues. Germline V gene data show CDR1 as DFQATT and CDR2 as SNEGSKA (reference sequence). The CDR3 DNA sequence: TGCAGTGCTAGAGCTTCTGCGGGGAGCGAAGAGACCCAGTACTTC. Its protein is CSARASAGSEETQYF.

J is TRBJ1-1 and V is TRBV20-1; D unclear. Germline V CDR1 and CDR2: DFQATT, SNEGSKA (reference sequence). The germline V and J ends were trimmed by 4 bases and 1 base, with 16 bases remaining between them. This CDR3 has 15 residues. Here the CDR3 reads CSAKRGHLGNTEAFF. For the CDR3, the DNA is TGCAGTGCTAAGCGGGGTCATTTGGGGAACACTGAAGCTTTCTTT.

V usage is TRBV7-9 and J usage is TRBJ2-4; the D gene is possibly TRBD2 (6 bases). Trimming took 4 bases from V and 4 from J, leaving 17 bases between them. The CDR3 runs 16 residues. Germline values: CDR1 SEHNR, CDR2 FQNEAQ (reference sequence). The CDR3 sequence: CASSSIRDFYKNIQYF. The CDR3 DNA is TGTGCCAGCAGCTCCATACGGGACTTCTATAAAAACATTCAGTACTTC.

This clonotype occurred a few times. The J gene is TRBJ1-6, the V gene TRBV7-2; tentatively, D is TRBD1 (6 bases). The CDR3 length is 14 residues. The germline V gene encodes CDR1 SGHTA and CDR2 FQGNSA. V was cut by 2 bases and J by 9 bases, with 11 bases left in between. The CDR3 nucleotides read TGTGCCAGCAGCTTATGGGGCAGGGGTTCACCCCTCCACTTT. Amino acids: CASSLWGRGSPLHF.

On this clonotype: Being one base from a much bigger clone, this may be a read error. The chain couples TRBV5-1 to TRBJ2-5; unclear D gene. V was clipped by 0 bases and J by 11 bases, with 17 bases between them. Per germline, CDR1 SGHRS and CDR2 YFSETQ. The length of the CDR3 is 14 residues. The CDR3 coding sequence is TGCGCCAGCAGCTTGGAATTGGGGAACAATGAGCAGTACTTC. Protein: CASSLELGNNEQYF.

Notes on this clonotype: A much larger clone sits a single nucleotide away, making a read error possible. V is TRBV4-2 and J is TRBJ2-1; D is undetermined. The CDR3 loop spans 14 amino acids. The germline CDR1 and CDR2 sequences are LGHNA and YNFKEQ. V was cut by 1 base and J by 13 bases, with 17 bases left in between. The CDR3 sequence is CASSQVQAPETQFF. The DNA of the CDR3 is TGTGCCAGCAGCCAAGTCCAAGCGCCGGAGACCCAGTTCTTC.

This clonotype was observed at least ten times. The chain recombines TRBV6-1 with TRBJ2-7; 7 positions agree with TRBD1. J was trimmed by 2 bases and V by 6 bases; bases with no gene match: 7. CDR3 length: 14 residues. Looked up from germline, CDR1 is MNHNS and CDR2 is SASEGT. CDR3 in DNA: TGTGCCAGCAGCCGACAGGGTGGAACCTACGAGCAGTACTTC. Protein: CASSRQGGTYEQYF.

Of note for this clonotype: With a much larger clone just one base away, this may be a read error. The chain employs TRBV7-8 and TRBJ2-5, with D perhaps assigned TRBD1 or TRBD2 (5 bases each). In germline, CDR1 is SGHVS, CDR2 FQNEAQ. V gave up 0 bases and J gave up 11 bases, with 19 bases separating them. This CDR3 is 15 amino acids long. The CDR3 reads CASSLALGTNNEQYF. The CDR3 DNA is TGTGCCAGCAGCTTAGCGCTCGGGACCAACAATGAGCAGTACTTC.

The chain recombines TRBV14 with TRBJ2-7, with D tentatively TRBD1 (6 bases). The germline gives CDR1 SGHDN, CDR2 FVKESK. The CDR3 length is 14 residues. Trimming left V 2 bases short and J 3 bases short, with 11 bases between. The CDR3 reads CASSQTGISYEQYF. Written as DNA, the CDR3 is TGTGCCAGCAGCCAAACAGGGATTAGCTACGAGCAGTACTTC.

In its sample, this clonotype was seen a few times. This sequence may be a read error, since a much larger clone differs from it by one base. The gene calls are TRBV5-1 and TRBJ2-5; 8 bases align to TRBD2. Germline V gene lookup returns CDR1 SGHRS and CDR2 YFSETQ. The CDR3 is made up of 15 amino acids. The CDR3, as DNA: TGCGCCAGCACCGAAATAGCGGGGTTGCAAGAGACCCGGTACTTC. Translation gives CASTEIAGLQETRYF.

This chain links TRBV6-5 with TRBJ2-1; 7 bases fit TRBD2. CDR1 MNHEY and CDR2 SVGAGI come from the germline V gene. V trimming: 10 bases; J trimming: 8 bases; junction bases outside the gene matches: 11. The CDR3 has 13 residues. The CDR3 DNA is TGTGCCACCTCCGGGGAGGGAACCCATGAGCAGTTCTTC. Its protein is CATSGEGTHEQFF.

The chain employs TRBV14 and TRBJ1-5; TRBD1 is a possible D gene (6 bases). Germline V lookup: CDR1 SGHDN, CDR2 FVKESK. V was pared by 0 bases and J by 2 bases, with 14 bases between. CDR3 length: 17 amino acids. The CDR3 coding sequence is TGTGCCAGCAGCCAAGAGAGGGGAGGGGGGTGCAATCAGCCCCAGCATTTT. Its protein product is CASSQERGGGCNQPQHF.

This chain joins TRBV4-1 and TRBJ2-5, with D hard to call. The DNA matches TRBJ2-1 better at its end, which makes the J call doubtful. CDR1 and CDR2 (germline): MGHRA, YSYEKL. The CDR3 is made up of 16 amino acids. Written as DNA, the CDR3 is TGCGCCAGCAGCCAAGGAGATGGCCAGACCCAAGAGACCCAGTTCTTC. Amino acids: CASSQGDGQTQETQFF.

The table lists this clonotype with many counts. The chain couples TRBV5-1 to TRBJ1-1; maybe TRBD1 (6 bases). The germline CDR1 and CDR2 sequences are SGHRS and YFSETQ. Trimming removed 7 bases at V and 7 bases at J, with 17 bases between. This CDR3 has 13 amino acids. The CDR3 loop is CASLGGNGSEAFF. Here the CDR3 DNA reads TGCGCCAGCCTCGGGGGCAATGGGAGTGAAGCTTTCTTT.